This paragraph covers one T cell receptor beta chain sequence. The data derive from a study of response to subunit inactivated influenza vaccine. CDR3 length equals 17 residues. V shed 4 bases and J shed 3 bases, with 19 bases lying between them. The germline V gene encodes CDR1 SGHRS and CDR2 YFSETQ. MiXCR was run by TCRdb on the RT-PCR reads, yielding one entry per CDR3 protein. The sample shows 500,000 to 600,000 distinct CDR3 sequences, over 10% of them seen only once. This chain uses TRBV5-1 with TRBJ2-2, with a tentative D call TRBD1 (6 bases). The sequence was collected from a man in his fifties who received an inactivated influenza vaccine. The sample was PBMCs from blood, taken 45 days after vaccination. CDR3 sequence (DNA): TGCGCCAGCAGCCGTACCCCGGCAGGGGATTACACCGGGGAGCTGTTTTTT. This sequence encodes CASSRTPAGDYTGELFF.